Listed below are T cell receptor beta chains from one sample, sequenced in a study of blood T cell repertoires in COVID-19. Produced via immunoSEQ multiplex PCR; TCRdb's table is partial and in-frame only. The table has some 69,000 clones, 80% to 85% seen once. The sample was peripheral blood. The receptors here all came from an older woman with acute or convalescent COVID-19. Each CDR3 is given with its conserved first and last residue. The D gene is left open where the match is weak. Clone sizes are given selectively: once, few, many, or a class where the clone is expanded.

.,TRBJ1-3,TRBV2,16,.,TGTGCCAGCAGTGTGGCAAAACACCCTTCTGGAAACACCATATATTTT,CASSVAKHPSGNTIYF
.,TRBJ1-1,TRBV12-3/TRBV12-4,13,.,TGTGCCAGCAGTGTCTACAGGAACACTGAAGCTTTCTTT,CASSVYRNTEAFF
TRBD1,TRBJ1-2,TRBV5-6,14,many,TGTGCCAGCAGCCCACAGGGGGTTGGCTATGGCTACACCTTC,CASSPQGVGYGYTF
.,TRBJ1-1,TRBV5-1,14,.,TGCGCCAGCGGGGAGGCAGGGACTAACACTGAAGCTTTCTTT,CASGEAGTNTEAFF
.,TRBJ1-6,TRBV27,17,.,TGTGCCAGCCGAAAGACAGGTCAGAGCTCCTATAATTCACCCCTCCACTTT,CASRKTGQSSYNSPLHF
.,TRBJ2-4,TRBV14,16,.,TGTGCCAGCAGCCAAGAGGTTGGGGGGGCGAAAAACATTCAGTACTTC,CASSQEVGGAKNIQYF
TRBD1,TRBJ1-4,TRBV28,15,.,TGTGCCAGCAGCAAGAGACAGGGCCGGGGGGAAAAACTGTTTTTT,CASSKRQGRGEKLFF
.,TRBJ1-4,TRBV6-1,17,.,TGTGCCAGCAGTGAATTTGAGCGGGTTGGGTCTAATGAAAAACTGTTTTTT,CASSEFERVGSNEKLFF
.,TRBJ1-6,TRBV19,14,few,TGTGCCAGTTCAGCGGGAGGAGGCCGTTCACCCCTCCACTTT,CASSAGGGRSPLHF
TRBD2,TRBJ2-3,TRBV28,19,once,TGTGCCAGCAGTTTAAAGAGCGGGGGGCCTCCTCGTTTCACAGATACGCAGTATTTT,CASSLKSGGPPRFTDTQYF
TRBD1,TRBJ2-1,TRBV9,15,.,TGTGCCAGCAGCGTGTCGGGACAGGCCTACAATGAGCAGTTCTTC,CASSVSGQAYNEQFF
.,TRBJ2-1,TRBV24-1,15,.,TGTGCCACCAGTGATTCCGGGAACCCCTATCAGGAGCAGTTCTTC,CATSDSGNPYQEQFF
TRBD2,TRBJ2-1,TRBV14,16,few,TGTGCCAGCAGCCATATCGGGACTAGCGCCGACAATGAGCAGTTCTTC,CASSHIGTSADNEQFF
.,TRBJ1-2,TRBV20-1,10,.,TGCAGTGTAACGGGGTATGGCTACACCTTC,CSVTGYGYTF
.,TRBJ1-2,TRBV4-2,14,few,TGTGCCAGCAGCGACGGAACCAGGGGTTATGGCTACACCTTC,CASSDGTRGYGYTF
TRBD2,TRBJ2-1,TRBV19,19,.,TGTGCCAGTAGTGTTAGTGCCCCGGGACTAGCGGGGGCGAAGTTTGGGCAGTTCTTC,CASSVSAPGLAGAKFGQFF
.,TRBJ2-3,TRBV2,15,.,TGTGCCAGCAGTGGGAGCCAAATGACCACAGATACGCAGTATTTT,CASSGSQMTTDTQYF
.,TRBJ2-2,TRBV5-1,13,.,TGCGCCAGCAGCGTTGGGACAACCGGGGAGCTGTTTTTT,CASSVGTTGELFF
.,TRBJ2-5,TRBV3-1/TRBV3-2,16,.,TGTGCCAGCAGCCCCATGGGGCGGACGGTCTATAAGACCCAGTACTTC,CASSPMGRTVYKTQYF
.,TRBJ1-6,TRBV4-2,16,.,TGTGCCAGCAGCCAAGATAGACAGCTACTAAATTCACCCCTCCACTTT,CASSQDRQLLNSPLHF
.,TRBJ1-1,TRBV3-1/TRBV3-2,13,.,TGTGCCAGCAGCCCGACACCTAACACTGAAGCTTTCTTT,CASSPTPNTEAFF
TRBD2,TRBJ2-7,TRBV30,14,.,TGTGCCTGGAGCCGGGGGGGAACGGTCAACGAGCAGTACTTC,CAWSRGGTVNEQYF
.,TRBJ1-2,TRBV11-2,14,.,TGTGCCAGCAGCTTAGCGCACTACAACTATGGCTACACCTTC,CASSLAHYNYGYTF
TRBD2,TRBJ2-3,TRBV7-2,17,once,TGTGCCAGCAGCTTATCCCCCCGCGGGGGGCAGATAGATACGCAGTATTTT,CASSLSPRGGQIDTQYF
.,TRBJ1-3,TRBV13,16,.,TGTGCCAGCAGCTTAGTCGGGTTTTCCTCTGGAAACACCATATATTTT,CASSLVGFSSGNTIYF